Below are 23 T cell receptor beta chains sequenced from a single sample in a study of shared clonotypes between healthy human individuals. Clones were read by immunoSEQ multiplex PCR, and TCRdb kept only the in-frame ones, dropping some. Altogether nearly 1 million clones are present, about 80% being singletons, with the ten largest covering roughly 1.5%. The specimen sequenced was memory CD4+ T cells sorted from blood. Subset described: CD45RA-negative fraction. The receptors were sampled from a young man in good health.

The chain uses TRBV5-1 and TRBJ2-3; 10 bases line up with TRBD2. J lost 2 bases, V lost 2 bases, and 5 bases had no gene match. Germline CDR1 is SGHRS and CDR2 is YFSETQ. The CDR3 has 16 amino acids. The CDR3 protein is CASSFVSGGHTDTQYF. CDR3 bases: TGCGCCAGCAGCTTTGTTAGCGGGGGGCACACAGATACGCAGTATTTT.

This chain connects TRBV19 to TRBJ1-2; D call uncertain. The CDR3 has 13 residues. Trimming cost V 5 bases and J 4 bases, with 11 bases left between them. From germline, CDR1 is LNHDA and CDR2 SQIVND (reference sequence). In nucleotides, the CDR3 is TGTGCCAGTAGTCTCTCTGGAATCTATGGCTACACCTTC. Protein: CASSLSGIYGYTF.

The V gene is TRBV28, the J gene TRBJ1-5; TRBD1 aligns across 9 bases. J lost 3 bases, V lost 3 bases, and 9 bases had no gene match. CDR1 and CDR2 (germline): MDHEN, SYDVKM. The CDR3 sequence is 17 residues long. The CDR3 protein is CASSFWTGARNNQPQHF. CDR3 bases: TGTGCCAGCAGTTTTTGGACAGGGGCCCGTAACAATCAGCCCCAGCATTTT.

Here the CDR3 reads CASSLQGFSPLHF. CDR3 DNA sequence: TGTGCCAGCAGTTTACAGGGTTTTTCACCCCTCCACTTT. The chain couples TRBV27 to TRBJ1-6; a possible D gene is TRBD1 (5 bases). The CDR3 is 13 amino acids. Germline V lookup: CDR1 MNHEY, CDR2 SMNVEV (reference sequence). V was trimmed by 2 bases and J by 9 bases, leaving 8 bases between them.

The genes are TRBV18 and TRBJ1-3, with D unclear. V was shortened by 1 base and J by 0 bases, with 10 bases between the two germline ends. CDR1 and CDR2 from the germline V gene are KGHSH and LQKENI. The CDR3 has 16 residues. CDR3 DNA sequence: TGTGCCAGCTCACCACTCATGGACTTCTCTGGAAACACCATATATTTT. It yields the protein CASSPLMDFSGNTIYF.

This sequence joins TRBV7-2 and TRBJ2-7; D gene uncertain. CDR3 length: 15 residues. From germline, CDR1 is SGHTA and CDR2 FQGNSA. The V gene lost 5 bases and the J gene lost 3 bases, with 17 bases spanning the gap. CDR3 protein: CASSTSGPRDYEQYF. The CDR3 DNA follows: TGTGCCAGCAGCACATCCGGGCCCCGAGACTACGAGCAGTACTTC.

V gene TRBV5-6 combines with J gene TRBJ2-4, with D hard to call. CDR1 and CDR2 from the germline V gene are SGHDT and YYEEEE. Between the trimmed V and J ends, which lost 2 bases and 7 bases, there was a span of 7 bases. This CDR3 is built from 12 residues. The CDR3 region is CASSFSSNIQYF. The CDR3 DNA follows: TGTGCCAGCAGCTTTTCGTCGAACATTCAGTACTTC.

A remark on this clone: Other DNA sequences in this sample translate to the same CDR3. The chain employs TRBV18 and TRBJ2-5; D is ambiguous. The length of the CDR3 is 12 residues. V lost 2 bases and J 3 bases, leaving 4 bases between the germline ends. Per the germline V gene, CDR1 is KGHSH and CDR2 is LQKENI. CDR3 sequence reads: CASSPIEETQYF. For the CDR3, the DNA is TGTGCCAGCTCACCAATAGAAGAGACCCAGTACTTC.

The V call is TRBV5-1, the J call TRBJ2-1; the D is unclear. The germline gives CDR1 SGHRS, CDR2 YFSETQ. Deletions cut 1 base from V and 5 bases from J, with 16 bases between. The CDR3 is 16 amino acids. In DNA form, the CDR3 reads TGCGCCAGCAGCTTGTTTGTTACGGGTGAAAACAATGAGCAGTTCTTC. Translated: CASSLFVTGENNEQFF.

The chain couples TRBV19 to TRBJ1-1; D not certain. The germline V gene has CDR1 LNHDA and CDR2 SQIVND (reference sequence). The CDR3 is made up of 13 amino acids. V lost 7 bases to trimming and J lost 0 bases, with 9 bases between them. CDR3 bases: TGTGCCAGTAAATTCAGGATGAACACTGAAGCTTTCTTT. Protein: CASKFRMNTEAFF.

The chain uses TRBV10-3 and TRBJ2-1; 8 bases are a match to TRBD2. The CDR3 sequence is 15 residues long. J lost 0 bases, V lost 2 bases, and 0 bases had no gene match. CDR1 and CDR2 (germline): ENHRY, SYGVKD. CDR3 nucleotide sequence: TGTGCCATCAGTGAGCGGGGGGGCTCCTACAATGAGCAGTTCTTC. As protein: CAISERGGSYNEQFF.

This clone was observed a handful of times. The rearrangement links TRBV4-1 to TRBJ2-7; 7 bases fit TRBD1. The germline gives CDR1 MGHRA, CDR2 YSYEKL. The trim removed 5 bases at V and 0 bases at J, leaving 10 bases unmatched. The CDR3 length is 16 residues. The CDR3 sequence: CASSKKDRPSSYEQYF. CDR3 in DNA: TGCGCCAGCAGCAAGAAGGACAGGCCCAGCTCCTACGAGCAGTACTTC.

This clone was seen a handful of times. V is TRBV19 and J is TRBJ2-2, with TRBD2 matching 7 bases. This CDR3 region has 15 residues. V lost 4 bases, J lost 4 bases, and 6 bases stayed unmatched. The V gene's germline CDR1 is LNHDA and CDR2 SQIVND (reference sequence). The CDR3 protein is CASSSPGGRTGELFF. CDR3 nucleotides: TGTGCCAGTAGTAGTCCGGGGGGTCGCACCGGGGAGCTGTTTTTT.

This clone was observed a handful of times. This chain connects TRBV7-9 to TRBJ2-2; 8 nucleotides match TRBD1. The trim removed 8 bases at V and 3 bases at J, leaving 8 bases unmatched. The CDR3 has 15 residues. Germline CDR1 SEHNR, CDR2 FQNEAQ (reference sequence). In DNA, the CDR3 is TGTGCCAGCTTCCCCGGGACAGGTTACACCGGGGAGCTGTTTTTT. Its protein is CASFPGTGYTGELFF.

V is TRBV9 and J is TRBJ2-3; 11 nucleotides align to TRBD2. The germline V gene encodes CDR1 SGDLS and CDR2 YYNGEE. The CDR3 consists of 16 residues. With 5 bases clipped from V and 0 bases from J, the junction kept 5 bases outside the gene matches. DNA of the CDR3: TGTGCCAGCAGTCCCGGGACTAGCGGCAGCACAGATACGCAGTATTTT. This translates into CASSPGTSGSTDTQYF.

Written as DNA, the CDR3 is TGTGCTAGTGGTTTCACCGGGACTAGCGGGAGGAGCACCGGGGAGCTGTTTTTT. It yields the protein CASGFTGTSGRSTGELFF. The chain recombines TRBV12-5 with TRBJ2-2; 15 bases align to TRBD2. The CDR3 sequence is 18 residues long. Germline V gene sequence: CDR1 LGHNT, CDR2 FRNRAP. The J segment lost 4 bases and the V segment lost 3 bases, leaving 6 bases of the junction unmatched.

This chain joins TRBV14 and TRBJ2-1, with D tentatively TRBD2 (7 bases). The CDR3 extends over 15 amino acids. Germline CDR1 and CDR2: SGHDN and FVKESK. With 3 bases removed from V and 3 bases from J, the gap between germline ends came to 12 bases. The CDR3 sequence: CASSHLGGLYNEQFF. The DNA for the CDR3 is TGTGCCAGCAGCCACCTCGGGGGGCTCTACAATGAGCAGTTCTTC. The complete variable domain, with remaining parts taken from reference TRBV14 and TRBJ2-1, reads EAGVTQFPSHSVIEKGQTVTLRCDPISGHDNLYWYRRVMGKEIKFLLHFVKESKQDESGMPNNRFLAERTGGTYSTLKVQPAELEDSGVYFCASSHLGGLYNEQFFGPGTRLTVL.

The genes are TRBV5-1 and TRBJ1-6; 12 bases map to TRBD1. CDR3 size: 15 residues. CDR1 is SGHRS and CDR2 is YFSETQ in the germline V gene. J was trimmed by 7 bases and V by 3 bases; bases with no gene match: 2. The CDR3 DNA sequence: TGCGCCAGCAGCTCCGGGACAGGGGGCAATTCACCCCTCCACTTT. Its protein product is CASSSGTGGNSPLHF.

The V gene is TRBV6-1, the J gene TRBJ2-7; D call uncertain. In germline, CDR1 is MNHNS, CDR2 SASEGT. V lost 7 bases, J lost 5 bases, and 9 bases lay in between. The CDR3 length is 11 residues. For the CDR3, the DNA is TGTGCCAGCACCTCCTGGGACGAGCAGTACTTC. It is translated as CASTSWDEQYF.

This clone was found a few times. The rearrangement joins TRBV6-1 to TRBJ1-5, with D unresolved. Trimming took off 7 bases at V and 2 bases at J, with 15 bases between the two ends. The CDR3 is 15 amino acids. Germline V gene lookup returns CDR1 MNHNS and CDR2 SASEGT. The chain's CDR3 is CASIKAGGGNQPQHF. The DNA for the CDR3 is TGTGCCAGCATCAAAGCGGGAGGAGGCAATCAGCCCCAGCATTTT.

The V call is TRBV6-5, the J call TRBJ2-7; 11 bases fit TRBD1. CDR3 size: 14 residues. The V gene's germline CDR1 is MNHEY and CDR2 SVGAGI. The V gene end was trimmed by 6 bases and the J gene end by 6 bases; junction bases not matched to a gene: 7. CDR3 residues: CASRSRDRGGEQYF. CDR3 in DNA: TGTGCCAGCAGATCCCGGGACAGGGGGGGCGAGCAGTACTTC.

V is TRBV18 and J is TRBJ2-7; a possible D gene is TRBD1 (6 bases). The germline V gene encodes CDR1 KGHSH and CDR2 LQKENI. The length of the CDR3 is 15 residues. Between the trimmed V and J ends, which lost 6 bases and 4 bases, there was a span of 19 bases. The CDR3 DNA follows: TGTGCCAGCTCGGGGACGGCAGGGGTCGGGTACGAGCAGTACTTC. This gives the protein CASSGTAGVGYEQYF.

The chain employs TRBV5-1 and TRBJ2-1; 9 bases match TRBD2. The germline CDR1 and CDR2 sequences are SGHRS and YFSETQ. Trimming took 5 bases from V and 5 from J; bases not matched to a gene: 20. The CDR3 spans 19 residues. The CDR3 loop reads CASSSVRPLGGRAHNEQFF. In DNA, the CDR3 is TGCGCCAGCAGTAGCGTCCGCCCCCTTGGCGGGAGGGCCCACAATGAGCAGTTCTTC.